The present T cell receptor beta chain was sequenced within a study of control samples from healthy donors and cancer patients. V was pared by 4 bases and J by 6 bases, with 5 bases of the junction left unmatched. Germline lookup yields CDR1 MGHDK and CDR2 SYGVNS. The CDR3 is 14 amino acids. Profiled with immunoSEQ multiplex PCR; TCRdb holds only in-frame clones, not every one. Here the sample spans roughly 160,000 clones, about 95% being singletons. The chain combines TRBV25-1 with TRBJ2-4, with 8 bases lining up with TRBD1. Source material: PBMCs. The source of this sequence is a man in his 60s with colorectal cancer. CDR3 residues: CASSVRGQGNIQYF. In DNA form, the CDR3 reads TGTGCCAGCAGTGTCAGGGGGCAGGGAAACATTCAGTACTTC.